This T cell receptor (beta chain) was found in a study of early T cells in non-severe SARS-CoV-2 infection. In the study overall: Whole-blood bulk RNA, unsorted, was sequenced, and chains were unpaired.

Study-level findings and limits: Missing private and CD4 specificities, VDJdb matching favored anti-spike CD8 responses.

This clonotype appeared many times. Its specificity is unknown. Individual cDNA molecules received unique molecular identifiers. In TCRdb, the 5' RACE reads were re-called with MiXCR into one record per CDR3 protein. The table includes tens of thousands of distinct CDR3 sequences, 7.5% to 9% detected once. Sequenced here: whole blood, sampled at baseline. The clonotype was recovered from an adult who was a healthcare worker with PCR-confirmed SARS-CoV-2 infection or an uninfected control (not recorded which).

The CDR3 is CASSLRGGELFF. The CDR3 bases are TGTGCCAGCAGCTTACGAGGCGGGGAGCTGTTTTTT. The V and J genes are TRBV7-3 and TRBJ2-2, with D hard to call. With 2 bases removed from V and 7 bases from J, the gap between germline ends came to 5 bases. Germline lookup yields CDR1 SGHTA and CDR2 FQGTGA. CDR3 length: 12 residues.